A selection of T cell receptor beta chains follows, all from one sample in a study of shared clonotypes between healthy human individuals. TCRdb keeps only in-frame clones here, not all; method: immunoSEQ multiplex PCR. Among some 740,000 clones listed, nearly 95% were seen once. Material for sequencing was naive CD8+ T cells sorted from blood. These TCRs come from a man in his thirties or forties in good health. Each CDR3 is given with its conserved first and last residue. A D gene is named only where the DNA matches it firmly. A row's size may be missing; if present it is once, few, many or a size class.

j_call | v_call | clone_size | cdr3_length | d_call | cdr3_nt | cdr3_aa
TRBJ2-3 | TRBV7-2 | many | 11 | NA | TGTGCCAGCAGCTTTACGCCATGGGAGTATTTT | CASSFTPWEYF
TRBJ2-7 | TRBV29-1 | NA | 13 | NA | TGCAGCGTTGAATCGGACAGCTCCTACGAGCAGTACTTC | CSVESDSSYEQYF
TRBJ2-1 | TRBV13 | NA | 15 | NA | TGTGCCAGCAGCTTTTATCAGGGGAAGTTCAATGAGCAGTTCTTC | CASSFYQGKFNEQFF
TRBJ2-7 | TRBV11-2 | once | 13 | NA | TGTGCCAGCAGCCCCCTAGCTATGGACGAGCAGTACTTC | CASSPLAMDEQYF
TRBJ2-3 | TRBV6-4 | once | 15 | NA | TGTGCCAGCAGTGAAACATCGGGACGCACAGATACGCAGTATTTT | CASSETSGRTDTQYF
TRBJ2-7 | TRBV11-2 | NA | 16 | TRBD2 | TGTGCCAGCAGCTTAGCACTAGCGGGAGGTTCCTACGAGCAGTACTTC | CASSLALAGGSYEQYF
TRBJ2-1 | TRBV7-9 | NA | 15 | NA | TGTGCCAGCACCCCTTACCAGAGCTCCTACAATGAGCAGTTCTTC | CASTPYQSSYNEQFF
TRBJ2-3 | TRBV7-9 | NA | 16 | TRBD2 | TGTGCCAGCAGTTCGGGACTAGTTTTGGACACAGATACGCAGTATTTT | CASSSGLVLDTDTQYF
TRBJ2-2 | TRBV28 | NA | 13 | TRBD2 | TGTGCCAGCTGCGGGAGGGCTCCCGGGGAGCTGTTTTTT | CASCGRAPGELFF
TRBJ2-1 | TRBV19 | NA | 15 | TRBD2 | TGTGCCAGTACCCCCCCCACTAGCGACTACAATGAGCAGTTCTTC | CASTPPTSDYNEQFF
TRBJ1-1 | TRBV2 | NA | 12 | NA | TGTGCCAGCAGTGAGTCCGGGATAAGGGCTTTCTTT | CASSESGIRAFF
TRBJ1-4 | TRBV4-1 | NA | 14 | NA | TGCGCCAGCAGCCAAGGACACGTGAATGAAAAACTGTTTTTT | CASSQGHVNEKLFF
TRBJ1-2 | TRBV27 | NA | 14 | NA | TGTGCCAGCAGTTTGGACAGTCTCGGCTATGGCTACACCTTC | CASSLDSLGYGYTF
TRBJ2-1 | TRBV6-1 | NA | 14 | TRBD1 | TGTGCCAGCGGGGGGACAGGGGGCTACAATGAGCAGTTCTTC | CASGGTGGYNEQFF
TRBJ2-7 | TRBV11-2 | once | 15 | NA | TGTGCCAGCAGCTTAACCGGTCCAGGGCCCAGCGAGCAGTACTTC | CASSLTGPGPSEQYF
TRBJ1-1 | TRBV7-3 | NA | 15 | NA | TGTGCCAGCAGCTTACTGGAAGGGGCGCCAACTGAAGCTTTCTTT | CASSLLEGAPTEAFF
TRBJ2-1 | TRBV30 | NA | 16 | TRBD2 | TGTGCCTGGAGGACCTCTAGCGGTATTTCCTACAATGAGCAGTTCTTC | CAWRTSSGISYNEQFF
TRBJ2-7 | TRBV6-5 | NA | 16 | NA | TGTGCCAGCAGTTACGGACTACCAGACAGTTCCTACGAGCAGTACTTC | CASSYGLPDSSYEQYF
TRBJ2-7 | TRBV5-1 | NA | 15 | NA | TGCGCCAGCAGCTCGGAACCGGGACACCCCTACGAGCAGTACTTC | CASSSEPGHPYEQYF
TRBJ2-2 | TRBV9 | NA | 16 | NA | TGTGCCAGCAGCGTAGATCCGGGCCCCAACACCGGGGAGCTGTTTTTT | CASSVDPGPNTGELFF
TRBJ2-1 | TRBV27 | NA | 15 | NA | TGTGCCAGCAGTTTATATGCGCTAGCGAACAATGAGCAGTTCTTC | CASSLYALANNEQFF
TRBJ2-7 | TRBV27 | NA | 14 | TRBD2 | TGTGCCAGCAGTTCCGGACTAGATTCCTACGAGCAGTACTTC | CASSSGLDSYEQYF
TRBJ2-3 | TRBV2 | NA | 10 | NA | TGTGCCAGCGGGGGCACAACGCAGTATTTT | CASGGTTQYF
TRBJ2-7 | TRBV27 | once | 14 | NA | TGTGCCAGCAGTTTATCGAGGACAAGTAACGAGCAGTACTTC | CASSLSRTSNEQYF
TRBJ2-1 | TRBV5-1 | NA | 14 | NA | TGCGCCAGCAGCTTGGAGGGAGTGGGCAATGAGCAGTTCTTC | CASSLEGVGNEQFF
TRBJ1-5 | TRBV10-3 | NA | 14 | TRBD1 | TGTGCCATCAGTGAGCGGACAGGGAATCAGCCCCAGCATTTT | CAISERTGNQPQHF
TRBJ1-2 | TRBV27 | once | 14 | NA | TGTGCCAGCAGTGACATCGGGGGAAGGGAGGGCTACACCTTC | CASSDIGGREGYTF
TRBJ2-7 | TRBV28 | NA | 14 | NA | TGTGCCAGCAGTTCGCCCAGGGAATTCTACGAGCAGTACTTC | CASSSPREFYEQYF
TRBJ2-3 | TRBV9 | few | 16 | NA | TGTGCCAGCAGCTTCACCTATAGTGGGCACACAGATACGCAGTATTTT | CASSFTYSGHTDTQYF
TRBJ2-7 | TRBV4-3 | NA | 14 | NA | TGCGCCAGCAGCCAAGGTGGAGGGAGCTACGAGCAGTACTTC | CASSQGGGSYEQYF
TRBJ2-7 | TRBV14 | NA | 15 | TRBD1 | TGTGCCAGCAGCCAAGTACAGGGGCCAAGCTACGAGCAGTACTTC | CASSQVQGPSYEQYF
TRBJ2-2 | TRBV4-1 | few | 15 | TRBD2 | TGCGCCAGCAGCCCCCGGGAGGGGAACACCGGGGAGCTGTTTTTT | CASSPREGNTGELFF
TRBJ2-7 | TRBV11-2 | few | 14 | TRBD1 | TGTGCCAGCAGCTTAGCACAGGGGGCCTACGAGCAGTACTTC | CASSLAQGAYEQYF
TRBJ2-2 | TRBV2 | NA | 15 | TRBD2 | TGTGCCAAGAGGACTAGCGGGGTTAACACCGGGGAGCTGTTTTTT | CAKRTSGVNTGELFF
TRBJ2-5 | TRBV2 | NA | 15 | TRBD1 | TGTGCCAGCAGTGAAGCCCTTGGGACAGAAGAGACCCAGTACTTC | CASSEALGTEETQYF
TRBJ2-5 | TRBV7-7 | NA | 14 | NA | TGTGCTAGCAGCTTAGGGCCAGGGGACGAGACCCAGTACTTC | CASSLGPGDETQYF
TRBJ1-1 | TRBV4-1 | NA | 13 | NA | TGCGCCAGCAGCCAAGTAGCGAACACTGAAGCTTTCTTT | CASSQVANTEAFF
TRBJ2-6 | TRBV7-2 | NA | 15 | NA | TGTGCCAGCAGCCCCGGAGTCTCTGGGGCCAACGTCCTGACTTTC | CASSPGVSGANVLTF
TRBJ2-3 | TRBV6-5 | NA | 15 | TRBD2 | TGTGCCAGCAGCCCGAGGGGACTAGGCGCAGATACGCAGTATTTT | CASSPRGLGADTQYF
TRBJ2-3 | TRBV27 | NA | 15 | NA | TGTGCCAGCAGTTTAAGGATACCCGCTACAGATACGCAGTATTTT | CASSLRIPATDTQYF
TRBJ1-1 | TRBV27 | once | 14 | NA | TGTGCCAGCAGTTCCCTTCTTGGGGGCACTGAAGCTTTCTTT | CASSSLLGGTEAFF
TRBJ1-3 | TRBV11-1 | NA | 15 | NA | TGTGCCAGCAGCTTAGGGAGGGGCATTGGAAACACCATATATTTT | CASSLGRGIGNTIYF
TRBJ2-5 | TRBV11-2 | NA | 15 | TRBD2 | TGTGCCAGCAGCTTATTTGGCGGGAGCCGGGAGACCCAGTACTTC | CASSLFGGSRETQYF
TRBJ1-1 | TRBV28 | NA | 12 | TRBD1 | TGTGCCAGCAGTTTCCGGGGACAGGGAGCTTTCTTT | CASSFRGQGAFF
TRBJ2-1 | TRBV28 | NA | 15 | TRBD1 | TGTGCCAGCAGACAGGACAGGGGGCTTAACTATGAGCAGTTCTTC | CASRQDRGLNYEQFF
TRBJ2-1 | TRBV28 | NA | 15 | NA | TGTGCCAGCAGTGATACAGGGTTCCCCTACAATGAGCAGTTCTTC | CASSDTGFPYNEQFF
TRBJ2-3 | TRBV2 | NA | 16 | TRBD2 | TGTGCCAGCAGTGATCCTAGCGGTTTGGGTACAGATACGCAGTATTTT | CASSDPSGLGTDTQYF
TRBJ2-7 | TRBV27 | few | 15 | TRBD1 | TGTGCCAGCAGTTACCGACAGGGCCCCTACTACGAGCAGTACTTC | CASSYRQGPYYEQYF
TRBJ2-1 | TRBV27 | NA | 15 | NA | TGTGCCAGCACCGGGGACTTACGCTCCTACAATGAGCAGTTCTTC | CASTGDLRSYNEQFF
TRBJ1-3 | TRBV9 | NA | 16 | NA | TGTGCCAGCAGCGCAGAGGACAGTTACTCTGGAAACACCATATATTTT | CASSAEDSYSGNTIYF
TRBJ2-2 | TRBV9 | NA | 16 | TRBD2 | TGTGCCAGCAGTTTCAGCGGGACTAAAAACACCGGGGAGCTGTTTTTT | CASSFSGTKNTGELFF
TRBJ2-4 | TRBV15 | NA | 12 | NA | TGTGCCACCAGCAGAGAAAGTGACATTCAGTACTTC | CATSRESDIQYF
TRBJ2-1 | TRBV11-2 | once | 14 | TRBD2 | TGTGCCAGCAGATTCACTAGCGGGAACAATGAGCAGTTCTTC | CASRFTSGNNEQFF
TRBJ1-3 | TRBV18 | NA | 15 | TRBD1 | TGTGCCAGCGAAGGACAGGGAGGCTCTGGAAACACCATATATTTT | CASEGQGGSGNTIYF
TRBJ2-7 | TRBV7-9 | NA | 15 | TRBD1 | TGTGCCAGCAGCTTAGCGACAGGGGCTTTTCACGAGCAGTACTTC | CASSLATGAFHEQYF
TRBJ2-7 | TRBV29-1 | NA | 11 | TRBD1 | TGCAGCGTTTTACAGGGGTACGAGCAGTACTTC | CSVLQGYEQYF
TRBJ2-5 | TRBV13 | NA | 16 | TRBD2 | TGTGCCAGCAGCCCGGGACTAGCGGGAATTGGGGAGACCCAGTACTTC | CASSPGLAGIGETQYF